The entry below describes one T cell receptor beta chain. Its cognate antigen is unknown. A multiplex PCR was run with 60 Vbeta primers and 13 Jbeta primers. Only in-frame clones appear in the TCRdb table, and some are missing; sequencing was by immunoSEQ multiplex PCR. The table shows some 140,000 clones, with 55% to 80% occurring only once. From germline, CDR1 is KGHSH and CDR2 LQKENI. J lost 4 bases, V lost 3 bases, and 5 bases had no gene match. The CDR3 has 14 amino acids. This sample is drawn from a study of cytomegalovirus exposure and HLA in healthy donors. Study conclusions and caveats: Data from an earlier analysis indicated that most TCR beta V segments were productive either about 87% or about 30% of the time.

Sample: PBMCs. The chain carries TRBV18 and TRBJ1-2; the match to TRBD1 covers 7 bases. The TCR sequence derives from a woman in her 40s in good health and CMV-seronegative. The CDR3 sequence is CASSPSRDSYGYTF. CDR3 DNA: TGTGCCAGCTCACCGTCGAGGGACAGCTATGGCTACACCTTC.